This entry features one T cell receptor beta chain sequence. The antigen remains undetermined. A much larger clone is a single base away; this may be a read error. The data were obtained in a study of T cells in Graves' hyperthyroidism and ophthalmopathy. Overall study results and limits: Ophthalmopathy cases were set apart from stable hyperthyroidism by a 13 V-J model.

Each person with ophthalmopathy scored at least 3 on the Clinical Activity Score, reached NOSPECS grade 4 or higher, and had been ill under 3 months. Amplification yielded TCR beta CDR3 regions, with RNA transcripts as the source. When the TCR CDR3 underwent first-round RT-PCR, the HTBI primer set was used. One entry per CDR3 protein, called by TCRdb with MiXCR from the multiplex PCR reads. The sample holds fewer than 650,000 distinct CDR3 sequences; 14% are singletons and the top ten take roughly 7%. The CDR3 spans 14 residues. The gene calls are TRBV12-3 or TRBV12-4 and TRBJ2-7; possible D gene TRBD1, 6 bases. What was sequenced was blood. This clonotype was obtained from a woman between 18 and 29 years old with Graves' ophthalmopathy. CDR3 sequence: CAGSLTRGAYEQYF. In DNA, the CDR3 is TGTGCCGGCAGTTTAACCAGGGGAGCCTACGAGCAGTACTTC.